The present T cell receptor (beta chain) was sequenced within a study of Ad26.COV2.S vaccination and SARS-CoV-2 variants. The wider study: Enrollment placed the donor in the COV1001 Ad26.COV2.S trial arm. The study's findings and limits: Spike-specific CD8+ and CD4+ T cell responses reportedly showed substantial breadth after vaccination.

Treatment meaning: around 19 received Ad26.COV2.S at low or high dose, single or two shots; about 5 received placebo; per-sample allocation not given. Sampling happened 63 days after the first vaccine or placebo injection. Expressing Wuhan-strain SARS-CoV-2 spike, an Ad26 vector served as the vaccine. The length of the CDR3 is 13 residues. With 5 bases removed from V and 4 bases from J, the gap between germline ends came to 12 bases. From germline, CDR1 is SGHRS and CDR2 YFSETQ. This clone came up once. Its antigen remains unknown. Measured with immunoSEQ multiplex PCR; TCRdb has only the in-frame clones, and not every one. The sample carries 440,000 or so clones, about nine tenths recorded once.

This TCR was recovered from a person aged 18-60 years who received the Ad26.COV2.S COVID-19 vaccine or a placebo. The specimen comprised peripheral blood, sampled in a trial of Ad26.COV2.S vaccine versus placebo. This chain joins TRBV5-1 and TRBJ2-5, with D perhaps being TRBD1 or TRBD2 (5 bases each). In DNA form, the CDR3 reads TGCGCCAGCAGGGACGGGGCTTCAGAGACCCAGTACTTC. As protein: CASRDGASETQYF.